One sample yielded the 30 T cell receptor beta chains listed below, sequenced in a study of blood T cell repertoires in COVID-19. Only in-frame clones appear in the TCRdb table, and some are missing; sequencing was by immunoSEQ multiplex PCR. The sample holds just over 250,000 clones, about 91% seen once. The specimen was peripheral blood. These receptors all stem from a person aged 18 to 30 with COVID-19, enrolled during active disease.

Points on this clone: Other DNA sequences from this sample encode an identical CDR3 as well. The chain joins TRBV18 to TRBJ2-7, with D unclear. Germline V gives CDR1 KGHSH, CDR2 LQKENI. The CDR3 covers 13 residues. V was clipped by 0 bases and J by 4 bases, with 7 bases between them. The CDR3 reads CASSPPSSYEQYF. CDR3 nucleotides: TGTGCCAGCTCACCACCTTCCTCGTACGAGCAGTACTTC.

The chain couples TRBV5-6 to TRBJ1-5; D unclear. The germline V and J ends were trimmed by 2 bases and 2 bases, with 5 bases remaining between them. In germline, CDR1 is SGHDT, CDR2 YYEEEE. The CDR3 has 13 residues. The CDR3 loop is CASSFTGNQPQHF. For the CDR3, the DNA is TGTGCCAGCAGCTTCACGGGCAATCAGCCCCAGCATTTT. The whole variable domain, filled in from reference TRBV5-6 and TRBJ1-5, reads DAGVTQSPTHLIKTRGQQVTLRCSPKSGHDTVSWYQQALGQGPQFIFQYYEEEERQRGNFPDRFSGHQFPNYSSELNVNALLLGDSALYLCASSFTGNQPQHFGDGTRLSIL.

The rearrangement joins TRBV7-9 to TRBJ1-6; D gene uncertain. This CDR3 comprises 15 residues. V was clipped by 3 bases and J by 7 bases, with 13 bases between them. Looked up from germline, CDR1 is SEHNR and CDR2 is FQNEAQ (reference sequence). The CDR3 coding sequence is TGTGCCAGCAGCTTTCGGGGTGCGATGAATTCACCCCTCCACTTT. Protein sequence: CASSFRGAMNSPLHF. Drawing the rest from reference TRBV7-9 and TRBJ1-6, the complete variable domain is DTGVSQNPRHKITKRGQNVTFRCDPISEHNRLYWYRQTLGQGPEFLTYFQNEAQLEKSRLLSDRFSAERPKGSFSTLEIQRTEQGDSAMYLCASSFRGAMNSPLHFGNGTRLTVT.

The chain employs TRBV6-5 and TRBJ1-5; D not certain. The CDR3 has 14 amino acids. Germline CDR1 MNHEY, CDR2 SVGAGI. Trimming left V 6 bases short and J 0 bases short, with 9 bases between. The CDR3 coding sequence is TGTGCCAGCAGAGGAGCCTATAGCAATCAGCCCCAGCATTTT. It specifies CASRGAYSNQPQHF.

The V call is TRBV7-9, the J call TRBJ2-6; weak D call: TRBD1 (7 bases). Germline V gene sequence: CDR1 SEHNR, CDR2 FQNEAQ (reference sequence). This CDR3 spans 18 amino acids. Deletions cut 7 bases from V and 0 bases from J, with 19 bases between. CDR3 nucleotides: TGTGCCAGCATCACTTCGGGGGACAGATTCTCTGGGGCCAACGTCCTGACTTTC. The encoded protein is CASITSGDRFSGANVLTF.

The CDR3 sequence: CASSGTSGTSSYNEQFF. The CDR3 DNA reads TGTGCCAGCAGTGGGACTAGCGGGACTTCCTCCTACAATGAGCAGTTCTTC. V and J are TRBV28 and TRBJ2-1; 13 bases are shared with TRBD2. The CDR3 contains 17 residues. V lost 5 bases to trimming and J lost 0 bases; unmatched junction nucleotides: 4. CDR1 MDHEN and CDR2 SYDVKM come from the germline V gene.

About this clone: The junction departs from germline at one end; a sequencing error may be responsible. The CDR3 coding sequence is TGTGCCAGCAGTTTGGGACAGGTGGGGAATTCACCCCTCCACTTT. It specifies CASSLGQVGNSPLHF. The chain couples TRBV5-4 to TRBJ1-6, with 8 bases fitting TRBD1. The V gene's germline CDR1 is SGHNT and CDR2 YYREEE (reference sequence). This CDR3 region has 15 residues.

The rearrangement joins TRBV5-1 to TRBJ2-1, with TRBD2 identical over 11 bases. The V gene's germline CDR1 is SGHRS and CDR2 YFSETQ. V shed 4 bases and J 4 bases; nucleotides not matched to a gene: 10. The CDR3 is made up of 17 amino acids. CDR3 DNA: TGCGCCAGCAGCCCTTACCCCACTAGCGGGAGTTACAATGAGCAGTTCTTC. The encoded protein is CASSPYPTSGSYNEQFF. Supplemented by reference TRBV5-1 and TRBJ2-1, the full variable domain reads KAGVTQTPRYLIKTRGQQVTLSCSPISGHRSVSWYQQTPGQGLQFLFEYFSETQRNKGNFPGRFSGRQFSNSRSEMNVSTLELGDSALYLCASSPYPTSGSYNEQFFGPGTRLTVL.

V and J are TRBV7-8 and TRBJ1-3; D gene uncertain. The CDR3 has 12 residues. Trimming took 5 bases from V and 4 from J, leaving 6 bases between them. From germline, CDR1 is SGHVS and CDR2 FQNEAQ. The CDR3 sequence: CASSPSGNTIYF. The CDR3 coding sequence is TGTGCCAGCAGCCCCTCGGGAAACACCATATATTTT.

This chain uses TRBV5-8 with TRBJ2-1; 13 nucleotides agree with TRBD2. With 2 bases clipped from V and 6 bases from J, the junction kept 8 bases outside the gene matches. This CDR3 contains 17 residues. Germline CDR1 is SGHTS and CDR2 is YDEGEE. CDR3 sequence (DNA): TGTGCCAGCAGCTTCGGACTAGCGGGAGTGAAATTCAATGAGCAGTTCTTC. This codes for CASSFGLAGVKFNEQFF. Full variable domain (outside the CDR3, taken from reference TRBV5-8 and TRBJ2-1): EAGVTQSPTHLIKTRGQQATLRCSPISGHTSVYWYQQALGLGLQFLLWYDEGEERNRGNFPPRFSGRQFPNYSSELNVNALELEDSALYLCASSFGLAGVKFNEQFFGPGTRLTVL.

The rearrangement links TRBV27 to TRBJ2-7, with 14 positions matching TRBD2. V was clipped by 2 bases and J by 0 bases; unmatched bases: 6. This CDR3 contains 18 residues. Germline lookup yields CDR1 MNHEY and CDR2 SMNVEV (reference sequence). The CDR3 nucleotides read TGTGCCAGCAGTTTAACGGGACTAGCGGGAGTGGCCTCCTACGAGCAGTACTTC. Translating it yields CASSLTGLAGVASYEQYF.

This sequence joins TRBV7-8 and TRBJ1-4, with D tentatively TRBD1 (6 bases). The CDR3 runs 17 residues. V was trimmed by 5 bases and J by 6 bases, leaving 22 bases between them. The germline V gene has CDR1 SGHVS and CDR2 FQNEAQ. The CDR3 is CASSPLQGPPTDEKLFF. In DNA form, the CDR3 reads TGTGCCAGCAGCCCTCTACAGGGTCCCCCCACCGATGAAAAACTGTTTTTT.

The V gene is TRBV24-1, the J gene TRBJ1-5; 8 bases are a match to TRBD1. Per the germline V gene, CDR1 is KGHDR and CDR2 is SFDVKD. The CDR3 runs to 15 residues. Germline trimming cut 5 bases from V and 5 bases from J; bases unmatched to any gene: 7. CDR3 sequence reads: CATSAGGKRDQPQHF. CDR3 DNA sequence: TGTGCCACCAGTGCAGGGGGCAAGCGGGATCAGCCCCAGCATTTT.

A word on this clone: The same CDR3 also results from other DNA sequences found in this sample. The chain combines TRBV29-1 with TRBJ2-7, with TRBD1 identical over 10 bases. CDR3 size: 12 residues. The ends lost 3 bases at V and 7 bases at J; junction bases unmatched: 3. CDR1 and CDR2 (germline): SQVTM, ANQGSEA. The CDR3 reads CSVEDRGGEQYF. The CDR3 coding sequence is TGCAGCGTTGAGGACAGGGGGGGAGAGCAGTACTTC.

The chain recombines TRBV14 with TRBJ2-2; D is ambiguous. Germline CDR1 SGHDN, CDR2 FVKESK. This CDR3 contains 16 residues. V was cut by 0 bases and J by 0 bases, with 8 bases left in between. CDR3 region: CASSQDEEANTGELFF. CDR3 bases: TGTGCCAGCAGCCAAGATGAGGAAGCGAACACCGGGGAGCTGTTTTTT. Based on the CDR3 plus reference TRBV14 and TRBJ2-2, the full variable domain is EAGVTQFPSHSVIEKGQTVTLRCDPISGHDNLYWYRRVMGKEIKFLLHFVKESKQDESGMPNNRFLAERTGGTYSTLKVQPAELEDSGVYFCASSQDEEANTGELFFGEGSRLTVL.

The rearrangement joins TRBV30 to TRBJ2-2, with 8 bases fitting TRBD2. With 8 bases clipped from V and 6 bases from J, the junction kept 2 bases outside the gene matches. CDR1 and CDR2 (germline): GTSNPN, SVGIG (reference sequence). The CDR3 extends over 11 amino acids. Here the CDR3 DNA reads TGTGCCCCAGCGGGAGCCGGGGAGCTGTTTTTT. Amino acid sequence: CAPAGAGELFF. Full variable domain (missing parts from reference TRBV30 and TRBJ2-2): SQTIHQWPATLVQPVGSPLSLECTVEGTSNPNLYWYRQAAGRGLQLLFYSVGIGQISSEVPQNLSASRPQDRQFILSSKKLLLSDSGFYLCAPAGAGELFFGEGSRLTVL.

The chain couples TRBV28 to TRBJ1-2, with 7 bases matching TRBD1. Germline loops: CDR1 MDHEN, CDR2 SYDVKM. The V and J ends lost 6 bases and 2 bases, in that order; junction bases with no gene match: 12. This CDR3 is built from 16 residues. The CDR3 loop is CASSPDRARTNYGYTF. DNA for the CDR3: TGTGCCAGCAGCCCAGACAGGGCTCGCACCAACTATGGCTACACCTTC.

CDR3 bases: TGTGCCAGCAGCCAAGACACGGGTGACTATGGCTACACCTTC. This gives the protein CASSQDTGDYGYTF. The V and J genes are TRBV3-1 (or the pseudogene TRBV3-2) and TRBJ1-2, with D unclear. V dropped 0 bases and J dropped 3 bases, with 8 bases sitting between them. This CDR3 is 14 amino acids long. Germline V CDR1 and CDR2: LGHDT, YNNKEL (reference sequence).

The CDR3 here is CASRDRGSEQFF. The CDR3 region has the DNA TGTGCCAGCCGGGACAGGGGAAGTGAGCAGTTCTTC. This chain uses TRBV2 with TRBJ2-1, with TRBD1 matching 10 bases. This CDR3 is 12 amino acids long. CDR1 is SNHLY and CDR2 is FYNNEI in the germline V gene. V lost 8 bases, J lost 9 bases, and 4 bases stayed unmatched.

The chain links TRBV5-4 to TRBJ1-2; D perhaps matches TRBD1 (6 bases). Trimming pared 1 base from V and 6 bases from J, leaving 10 bases between. CDR1 is SGHNT, CDR2 YYREEE, per germline (reference sequence). This CDR3 comprises 13 residues. CDR3 protein: CASSLRGGHGYTF. CDR3 nucleotide sequence: TGTGCCAGCAGCTTGAGAGGGGGTCATGGCTACACCTTC. The full variable domain, its missing parts supplied by reference TRBV5-4 and TRBJ1-2, is ETGVTQSPTHLIKTRGQQVTLRCSSQSGHNTVSWYQQALGQGPQFIFQYYREEENGRGNFPPRFSGLQFPNYSSELNVNALELDDSALYLCASSLRGGHGYTFGSGTRLTVV.

The chain links TRBV9 to TRBJ2-1; 7 positions agree with TRBD2. J gave up 2 bases and V 4 bases, and 9 bases lay outside the gene matches. Per the germline V gene, CDR1 is SGDLS and CDR2 is YYNGEE. CDR3 length: 16 amino acids. The CDR3 bases are TGTGCCAGCAGCCCGGGGGGACGGATTGCCTACAATGAGCAGTTCTTC. This gives the protein CASSPGGRIAYNEQFF.

Details on this clone: The DNA is left out, because the CDR3 cannot be placed on it with certainty; the CDR3 is given as TCRdb lists it. The CDR3 reads CASSTSTSAEETQYF. The V and J genes are TRBV6-5 and TRBJ2-5; the table's D gene call, TRBD2, was not cross checked with the DNA. The CDR3 is 15 amino acids long, termini counted. Germline CDR1 is MNHEY and CDR2 is SVGAGI.

The CDR3 region has the DNA TGTGCCACCAGCAGCGAGATTAGCGGGGTCACAGATACGCAGTATTTT. Translation gives CATSSEISGVTDTQYF. This rearrangement joins TRBV15 to TRBJ2-3; 8 bases are a match to TRBD2. V lost 3 bases and J lost 2; bases outside the gene matches: 7. The CDR3 covers 16 residues. Germline V gene lookup returns CDR1 LNHNV and CDR2 YYDKDF (reference sequence).

The chain uses TRBV19 and TRBJ1-2; 8 bases match TRBD1. In germline, CDR1 is LNHDA, CDR2 SQIVND (reference sequence). V lost 8 bases, J lost 6 bases, and 2 bases stayed unmatched. The CDR3 length is 11 residues. As DNA, the CDR3 is TGTGCCAGTCGGACAGGGAATGGCTACACCTTC. Translating gives CASRTGNGYTF.

This chain uses TRBV4-3 with TRBJ2-7; TRBD2 aligns across 9 bases. V trimming: 1 base; J trimming: 3 bases; junction bases outside the gene matches: 4. Germline lookup yields CDR1 LGHNA and CDR2 YSLEER. This CDR3 has 15 residues. The CDR3 here is CASSQAAGGNYEQYF. The CDR3 region has the DNA TGCGCCAGCAGCCAAGCGGCGGGGGGGAACTACGAGCAGTACTTC.

V and J are TRBV19 and TRBJ1-1; 11 bases are shared with TRBD1. With 6 bases clipped from V and 1 base from J, the junction kept 4 bases outside the gene matches. CDR3 size: 15 residues. The germline gives CDR1 LNHDA, CDR2 SQIVND (reference sequence). In nucleotides, the CDR3 is TGTGCCAGTAGGGACAGGGGGCTATCGAACACTGAAGCTTTCTTT. It codes for CASRDRGLSNTEAFF.

This clone has a single count. The V and J genes are TRBV7-6 and TRBJ2-3; 7 nucleotides line up with TRBD2. Trimming at V came to 5 bases and at J to 3 bases, leaving 5 bases not matched to a gene. The germline V gene has CDR1 SGHVS and CDR2 FNYEAQ. This CDR3 region has 14 residues. As DNA, the CDR3 is TGTGCCAGCAGCCCACCCGGGGGGACAGATACGCAGTATTTT. Its protein product is CASSPPGGTDTQYF. The complete variable domain, with remaining parts taken from reference TRBV7-6 and TRBJ2-3, reads GAGVSQSPRYKVTKRGQDVALRCDPISGHVSLYWYRQALGQGPEFLTYFNYEAQQDKSGLPNDRFSAERPEGSISTLTIQRTEQRDSAMYRCASSPPGGTDTQYFGPGTRLTVL.

The V gene is TRBV9, the J gene TRBJ2-7; tentatively, D is TRBD1 (6 bases). CDR3 length: 12 residues. Trimming shortened V by 3 bases and J by 3 bases, and 7 bases separated the two germline ends. Per the germline V gene, CDR1 is SGDLS and CDR2 is YYNGEE. The CDR3 loop is CASSADSYEQYF. The CDR3 DNA reads as TGTGCCAGCAGCGCGGACAGCTACGAGCAGTACTTC.

V is TRBV21-1 and J is TRBJ2-1; the table's D gene call, TRBD2, was not cross checked with the DNA. TRBV21-1 is an annotated pseudogene. There are 17 residues in the CDR3. CDR3 nucleotide sequence: TGTGCCAGCAGCAAAGGGACTAGCGGGAGGGAATACAATGAGCAGTTCTTC. This encodes CASSKGTSGREYNEQFF.

The rearrangement joins TRBV24-1 to TRBJ2-3; the D gene is possibly TRBD1 (6 bases). Trimming took off 4 bases at V and 3 bases at J, with 13 bases between the two ends. Germline-derived CDR1 and CDR2 are KGHDR and SFDVKD. The CDR3 consists of 15 residues. In nucleotides, the CDR3 is TGTGCCACCAGTGACCTGGACAGTCAAACAGATACGCAGTATTTT. It yields the protein CATSDLDSQTDTQYF.